The 3 T cell receptor beta chains presented below share a single source sample, sequenced in a study of T cells in Graves' hyperthyroidism and ophthalmopathy. TCR beta CDR3 regions were amplified from RNA transcripts. TCR CDR3 regions were first amplified by RT-PCR with HTBI primers. MiXCR, run by TCRdb on the multiplex PCR reads, gives a single entry per CDR3 protein. The sample gives 480,000 or so distinct CDR3 sequences, roughly an eighth of which show up once; 15% to 20% is in the top ten. Sequences were obtained from blood. The origin of the receptors is a woman aged 18 to 35 with Graves' hyperthyroidism.

The chain employs TRBV7-9 and TRBJ2-5; D is unclear. Per the germline V gene, CDR1 is SEHNR and CDR2 is FQNEAQ (reference sequence). The length of the CDR3 is 15 residues. V was cut by 8 bases and J by 0 bases, with 16 bases left in between. CDR3 protein: CASEVRAWYQETQYF. The CDR3 DNA reads TGTGCCAGCGAGGTTCGGGCCTGGTACCAAGAGACCCAGTACTTC.

On this clonotype: A junction boundary mismatches the germline segment, possibly from a read error. The V call is TRBV5-8, the J call TRBJ2-1, with TRBD2 identical over 8 bases. Germline V CDR1 and CDR2: SGHTS, YDEGEE. This CDR3 has 16 residues. Here the CDR3 DNA reads TGTGCCGGCAGCTTGGGGTACGCGGGAGGCTACAATGAGCAGTTCTTC. Translation gives CAGSLGYAGGYNEQFF.

The chain combines TRBV20-1 with TRBJ1-1; a weak D match, TRBD1 (6 bases). The CDR3 covers 18 residues. The germline V and J ends were trimmed by 0 bases and 1 base, with 21 bases remaining between them. Germline V gene sequence: CDR1 DFQATT, CDR2 SNEGSKA (reference sequence). CDR3 amino acids: CSARDQKFTGFGNTEAFF. DNA for the CDR3: TGCAGTGCTAGAGATCAAAAGTTTACAGGGTTTGGGAACACTGAAGCTTTCTTT.